This T cell receptor (beta chain) was sequenced for a study of T cell responses to AZD1222 COVID-19 vaccine. The wider study: Pooling of second doses given at about 4 or about 12 weeks was done. General study results and limits: Spike-specific TCR repertoires showed rising breadth and depth after two AZD1222 doses. The study found vaccine-associated CD4 TCRs spanning spike, dominant at 160-218 and 743-854. There were mostly white British donors and more females than males, and clonal diversity was possibly underestimated.

Of note for this clone: The target antigen is unknown.

CDR3 length: 14 amino acids. V lost 3 bases and J lost 7, with 13 bases in between. From germline, CDR1 is MNHEY and CDR2 SVGEGT. Clones were sequenced by immunoSEQ multiplex PCR, and TCRdb holds only the in-frame ones, with some missing. The sample lists about 180,000 clones, 90% seen once, with 2.5% to 3% in the top ten. The receptor was isolated from an adult in good health. The input for sequencing was peripheral blood, taken on day 0 of AZD1222 vaccination. V is TRBV6-2 or TRBV6-3 and J is TRBJ1-3; TRBD1 might be the D (6 bases). CDR3 coding DNA: TGTGCCAGCAGTTATCCGGGACAACGCAACACCATATATTTT. Translated, it gives CASSYPGQRNTIYF.